What follows are 24 T cell receptor beta chains derived from one specimen sequenced in a study of blood T cell repertoires in COVID-19. Sequencing was performed with immunoSEQ multiplex PCR; in TCRdb, only in-frame clones are kept and a portion is missing. The sample has about 86,000 clones, around four fifths seen once. Sequencing was carried out using peripheral blood. All receptors derive from a man between 45 and 60 years old with acute or convalescent COVID-19.

This clone was detected only a few times. CDR3 residues: CASSQTGAGGTEAFF. CDR3 DNA sequence: TGTGCCAGCAGCCAAACAGGGGCTGGAGGCACTGAAGCTTTCTTT. V gene TRBV4-2 combines with J gene TRBJ1-1, with 7 bases that match TRBD1. CDR1 is LGHNA and CDR2 is YNFKEQ in the germline V gene. The CDR3 runs to 15 residues. The J segment lost 4 bases and the V segment lost 2 bases, leaving 7 bases of the junction unmatched.

This clone was found a few times. Other DNA sequences in this sample translate to the same CDR3. The V and J genes are TRBV3-1 (or the pseudogene TRBV3-2) and TRBJ1-1; possibly TRBD1 for D (5 bases). Trimming left V 1 base short and J 4 bases short, with 7 bases between. The germline V gene has CDR1 LGHDT and CDR2 YNNKEL (reference sequence). This CDR3 is built from 13 residues. CDR3: CASSQGGGTEAFF. CDR3 sequence (DNA): TGTGCCAGCAGCCAAGGGGGGGGCACTGAAGCTTTCTTT.

This clone was recorded only once. The rearrangement joins TRBV27 to TRBJ1-1; no clear D. Germline lookup yields CDR1 MNHEY and CDR2 SMNVEV (reference sequence). CDR3 size: 15 residues. V shed 6 bases and J shed 1 base, with 15 bases lying between them. The CDR3 sequence: CASSPWPPRNTEAFF. The CDR3 DNA follows: TGTGCCAGCAGCCCTTGGCCTCCCCGGAACACTGAAGCTTTCTTT.

The CDR3 region is CASSLSISGGEDTQYF. Written as DNA, the CDR3 is TGTGCCAGCAGCTTATCGATTAGCGGGGGCGAAGATACGCAGTATTTT. The gene calls are TRBV7-2 and TRBJ2-3; 9 nucleotides align to TRBD2. The CDR3 extends over 16 amino acids. Looked up from germline, CDR1 is SGHTA and CDR2 is FQGNSA. After removal of 2 bases from V and 5 bases from J, the junction contained 8 bases not matched to a gene.

This clone was counted many times. The chain has TRBV5-6 and TRBJ1-1, with a weak D call TRBD1 (5 bases). Germline V gives CDR1 SGHDT, CDR2 YYEEEE. CDR3 length: 14 amino acids. V lost 3 bases, J lost 1 base, and 10 bases lay in between. CDR3 sequence: CASSSDSENTEAFF. As DNA, the CDR3 is TGTGCCAGCAGCTCAGACAGTGAGAACACTGAAGCTTTCTTT. The full variable domain, with the rest looked up from reference TRBV5-6 and TRBJ1-1, is DAGVTQSPTHLIKTRGQQVTLRCSPKSGHDTVSWYQQALGQGPQFIFQYYEEEERQRGNFPDRFSGHQFPNYSSELNVNALLLGDSALYLCASSSDSENTEAFFGQGTRLTVV.

The chain carries TRBV7-2 and TRBJ2-3, with 10 nucleotides matching TRBD1. The V gene's germline CDR1 is SGHTA and CDR2 FQGNSA. CDR3 length equals 16 residues. V gave up 5 bases and J gave up 9 bases; unmatched junction bases: 14. CDR3 bases: TGTGCCAGCAGCCCGACCGGGACAGGGGTCTGGGGGACGCAGTATTTT. It specifies CASSPTGTGVWGTQYF.

V and J are TRBV7-9 and TRBJ1-1; D is possibly TRBD1 (5 bases). Germline V gene sequence: CDR1 SEHNR, CDR2 FQNEAQ (reference sequence). This CDR3 is 15 amino acids long. Trimming left V 10 bases short and J 1 base short, with 19 bases between. CDR3 DNA sequence: TGTGCCATCACAGTCGCCAGGGTGGAGAACACTGAAGCTTTCTTT. It codes for CAITVARVENTEAFF. The full variable domain, in which reference TRBV7-9 and TRBJ1-1 provide the parts outside the CDR3, is DTGVSQNPRHKITKRGQNVTFRCDPISEHNRLYWYRQTLGQGPEFLTYFQNEAQLEKSRLLSDRFSAERPKGSFSTLEIQRTEQGDSAMYLCAITVARVENTEAFFGQGTRLTVV.

The V and J genes are TRBV11-2 and TRBJ1-2; 9 bases line up with TRBD1. V was pared by 5 bases and J by 0 bases, with 4 bases of the junction left unmatched. The CDR3 extends over 15 amino acids. Looked up from germline, CDR1 is SGHAT and CDR2 is FQNNGV. The CDR3 loop reads CASSPGTGTNYGYTF. CDR3 sequence (DNA): TGTGCCAGCAGCCCGGGGACAGGGACTAACTATGGCTACACCTTC.

To note about this clone: The sample carries other DNA sequences with the same CDR3. V gene TRBV9 combines with J gene TRBJ1-3; 8 nucleotides agree with TRBD1. The J segment lost 0 bases and the V segment lost 2 bases, leaving 4 bases of the junction unmatched. The CDR3 contains 16 residues. Looked up from germline, CDR1 is SGDLS and CDR2 is YYNGEE. CDR3: CASSVDRVASGNTIYF. CDR3 coding DNA: TGTGCCAGCAGCGTGGACAGGGTAGCCTCTGGAAACACCATATATTTT.

The chain combines TRBV20-1 with TRBJ2-7, with TRBD1 matching over 9 bases. The junction had 3 bases not matched to a gene; V was cut back by 7 bases and J by 5 bases. This CDR3 spans 11 amino acids. Germline CDR1 DFQATT, CDR2 SNEGSKA (reference sequence). The CDR3 nucleotides are TGCAGTGTAAGGACAGGGGACGAGCAGTACTTC. Its protein product is CSVRTGDEQYF.

This chain joins TRBV5-1 and TRBJ1-4, with D possibly matching TRBD1 (5 bases). The CDR3 contains 15 residues. V gave up 0 bases and J gave up 8 bases, with 14 bases separating them. The V gene's germline CDR1 is SGHRS and CDR2 YFSETQ. The CDR3 DNA is TGCGCCAGCAGCTTGGTGGCAGGGCAAACCGAAAAACTGTTTTTT. This codes for CASSLVAGQTEKLFF.

This clone was detected many times. The chain combines TRBV3-1 (or the pseudogene TRBV3-2) with TRBJ2-1, with 7 positions matching TRBD2. V lost 0 bases, J lost 9 bases, and 8 bases stayed unmatched. Germline assignment: CDR1 LGHDT and CDR2 YNNKEL (reference sequence). The CDR3 sequence is 15 residues long. CDR3 loop: CASSQDHGGSVEQFF. The CDR3 nucleotides read TGTGCCAGCAGCCAAGACCACGGGGGGAGTGTTGAGCAGTTCTTC.

Only a few counts were recorded for this clone. The chain joins TRBV19 to TRBJ1-4; the D gene is possibly TRBD1 (5 bases). The germline gives CDR1 LNHDA, CDR2 SQIVND (reference sequence). V lost 2 bases and J 8 bases, leaving 12 bases between the germline ends. This CDR3 has 14 residues. This CDR3 reads CASSIWQGWEKLFF. The CDR3, as DNA: TGTGCCAGTAGTATATGGCAGGGATGGGAAAAACTGTTTTTT.

The chain has TRBV6-6 and TRBJ1-3, with 7 positions matching TRBD1. The V segment lost 7 bases and the J segment 0 bases; nucleotides outside the gene matches: 3. Germline values: CDR1 MNHNY, CDR2 SVGAGI (reference sequence). The CDR3 is 14 amino acids. DNA for the CDR3: TGTGCCAGCACCAGGGACAGCTCTGGAAACACCATATATTTT. Its translation is CASTRDSSGNTIYF.

This chain connects TRBV5-1 to TRBJ1-2, with 8 positions matching TRBD1. CDR3 length equals 15 residues. The germline gives CDR1 SGHRS, CDR2 YFSETQ. V was clipped by 5 bases and J by 6 bases; unmatched bases: 12. CDR3: CASRFGQGGIDGYTF. Here the CDR3 DNA reads TGCGCCAGCAGATTCGGACAGGGAGGGATAGATGGCTACACCTTC.

V is TRBV25-1 and J is TRBJ2-5; 8 bases align to TRBD1. CDR1 and CDR2 from the germline V gene are MGHDK and SYGVNS. This CDR3 region has 14 residues. Trimming took 5 bases from V and 2 from J; bases not matched to a gene: 4. Here the CDR3 DNA reads TGTGCCAGCAGTCGCCGGACAGGGCAAGAGACCCAGTACTTC. Translated: CASSRRTGQETQYF.

The chain couples TRBV7-3 to TRBJ2-7; 7 bases line up with TRBD1. Germline V gives CDR1 SGHTA, CDR2 FQGTGA. The J segment lost 2 bases and the V segment lost 1 base, leaving 5 bases of the junction unmatched. The CDR3 has 15 residues. This chain's CDR3 is CASSLNGDRTYEQYF. CDR3 coding DNA: TGTGCCAGCAGCTTAAACGGGGACAGAACCTACGAGCAGTACTTC.

This chain links TRBV30 with TRBJ2-7; D unresolved. Germline CDR1 GTSNPN, CDR2 SVGIG (reference sequence). The CDR3 runs 16 residues. V dropped 2 bases and J dropped 2 bases, with 19 bases sitting between them. The chain's CDR3 is CAWSYFQAGKAYEQYF. For the CDR3, the DNA is TGTGCCTGGAGTTACTTCCAAGCAGGAAAAGCCTACGAGCAGTACTTC.

J is TRBJ1-6 and V is TRBV5-5; 7 bases line up with TRBD1. The length of the CDR3 is 17 residues. Germline V gene data show CDR1 as SGHKS and CDR2 as YYEKEE (reference sequence). V was pared by 0 bases and J by 0 bases, with 3 bases of the junction left unmatched. CDR3 DNA sequence: TGTGCCAGCAGCTTGGCCGCAGGGGGCTCCTATAATTCACCCCTCCACTTT. It yields the protein CASSLAAGGSYNSPLHF.

The J gene is TRBJ2-7, the V gene TRBV19; 10 positions match TRBD1. The CDR3 length is 14 residues. Germline CDR1 reads LNHDA; CDR2 reads SQIVND (reference sequence). The junction had 6 bases not matched to a gene; V was cut back by 5 bases and J by 5 bases. The CDR3 region has the DNA TGTGCCAGTAGTCGGGACAGGGGATGGGACGAGCAGTACTTC. It encodes CASSRDRGWDEQYF.

The chain links TRBV11-2 to TRBJ2-1; D unresolved. This CDR3 spans 14 amino acids. V was trimmed by 0 bases and J by 6 bases, leaving 9 bases between them. Germline CDR1 is SGHAT and CDR2 is FQNNGV. CDR3 sequence (DNA): TGTGCCAGCAGCTTAGATCGGGTAGTCAATGAGCAGTTCTTC. It yields the protein CASSLDRVVNEQFF.

This clone appeared once. CDR3 loop: CASRTLTSTDTQYF. The CDR3 DNA is TGTGCCAGCAGGACTCTTACTAGCACAGATACGCAGTATTTT. V usage is TRBV9 and J usage is TRBJ2-3; no clear D. This CDR3 region has 14 residues. The germline V gene has CDR1 SGDLS and CDR2 YYNGEE. Trimming removed 5 bases at V and 0 bases at J, with 10 bases between.

In its sample, this clone was seen once. V and J are TRBV10-2 and TRBJ1-1, with D possibly being TRBD1 (5 bases). CDR3 length: 15 residues. V lost 0 bases and J 0 bases, leaving 8 bases between the germline ends. From germline, CDR1 is WSHSY and CDR2 SAAADI. This CDR3 is CASSESRQLNTEAFF. In DNA, the CDR3 is TGCGCCAGCAGTGAGTCAAGACAGTTGAACACTGAAGCTTTCTTT.

In its sample, this clone was seen a few times. The V and J genes are TRBV19 and TRBJ2-1; 11 bases map to TRBD1. V was pared by 7 bases and J by 4 bases, with 6 bases of the junction left unmatched. The CDR3 has 15 residues. Germline-derived CDR1 and CDR2 are LNHDA and SQIVND (reference sequence). The CDR3 loop is CASTSGQGDYNEQFF. The CDR3 DNA is TGTGCCAGTACCTCGGGACAGGGGGATTACAATGAGCAGTTCTTC.